This record covers a single T cell receptor (beta chain). There is no known antigen for this receptor. No much larger clone is present one base from it, and per-base qualities are unavailable. This specimen comes from a study of blood T cells in healthy people across ages (dated by TCRdb to between 2014 and 2017). At the level of the whole study: Template switching captured roughly one uniquely barcoded TCR beta cDNA molecule per two T cells in model experiments. Four age groups were formed from the donors: young (average approximately 15 years), middle-aged (approximately 40), aged (roughly 59) and long-lived (about 75). For two donors (one aged 18 to 29 and one aged 80 or older), the study analyzed two additional independent replicas of 1 million unique cDNA reads from the same blood draw. To avoid experimental bias, donors of different ages were randomly spread across the sequencing lanes. Age-related changes in TCR beta repertoire diversity were measured in the study by deep sequencing normalized with unique cDNA molecular identifiers. Overall study outcomes, separate from this receptor: The long-lived group showed more naive CD4+ T cells, fewer expanded clones and increased TCR diversity than the aged group, suggesting age selection. Because the CMV infection status of the donors was unknown, age-related changes in expanded clonotypes may potentially have been confounded. There was a strong correlation between observed TCR beta diversity and the percentage of naive T cells measured by flow cytometry. As age increased, observed TCR beta diversity per million T cells dropped in a roughly linear way, and a significant reduction was already evident by age about 40. Conclusive comparison of naive and antigen-experienced compartments was prevented by the profiling of bulk unsorted PBMCs. Estimates of total diversity based on one million sequenced T cells were considered lower bounds and underestimates.

Receptor amplification or capture employed 5' RACE. Instrument used: Illumina HiSeq 2500. The second PCR ran for about 6 to 12 cycles and used a J-beta primer mix along with a sample-barcoded 5' primer. Each TCR beta cDNA molecule received a unique molecular identifier from a template-switch 5' adaptor carrying 12 random nucleotides. At least 2.5 million CDR3-containing paired-end reads were obtained from each sample. First-strand cDNA was synthesized from all RNA with the Mint cDNA synthesis kit, primed by a TRBC-specific oligonucleotide. Following uracil-DNA glycosylase treatment, all cDNA underwent a first 18-cycle PCR with the universal primers M1SS and BC2_uni_R. Concerning the study's data processing: Normalization of each sample was performed by random selection of 1 million high-quality reads, each carrying a distinct molecular identifier. Instead of being binned into consensus sequences, reads that shared molecular identifiers were thrown out. MiTCR, set to a Q25 quality threshold and the strictest error-elimination algorithm, was used for CDR3 identification, clonotype clustering and error correction. A nonparametric unseen species model with Euler transformation was used to estimate a lower bound on total TCR beta diversity. TCRdb trimmed the raw reads at Q25, called clones with MiXCR and kept productive beta chains. Rows matching on CDR3 protein sequence are summarized as one entry with the most common DNA and genes. TCRdb, not the authors, supplied the V and J calls. The sample records about 1.4 million distinct CDR3 sequences, around 55% of which are singletons. About 6.3% of the sample goes to the ten largest clones.

Donors were 39 systemically healthy Caucasian individuals from Russia aged roughly 6 to 95 years. Each donor gave around 9.5 milliliters of peripheral blood, collected into EDTA-treated Vacutainer tubes. Ficoll-Paque density-gradient centrifugation was used to isolate PBMCs, with at least 7 million per sample. Total RNA was extracted from PBMCs with Trizol reagent, with at least 6 micrograms obtained per sample. For every donor, an aliquot of PBMCs went through flow cytometry to measure the percentages of naive CD45RAhigh/CD27high T cells. The TCR sequence derives from a man younger than 35 in good health. Sequencing input: blood.

The CDR3 region reads CASSSIPTSGYSYEQYF. The sequenced DNA: TGTGCCAGCAGCTCTATCCCGACTAGCGGTTATTCCTACGAGCAGTACTTC. In this chain, TRBV7-9 is recombined with TRBJ2-4, with 9 bases in between that match TRBD2. The DNA end lines up better with TRBJ2-7; the J call may be wrong. The germline V gene encodes CDR1 SEHNR and CDR2 FQNEAQ (reference sequence). The CDR3 goes from the cysteine to the phenylalanine over 17 residues. The kept DNA is CDR3 alone, 51 bases in frame from the first base.